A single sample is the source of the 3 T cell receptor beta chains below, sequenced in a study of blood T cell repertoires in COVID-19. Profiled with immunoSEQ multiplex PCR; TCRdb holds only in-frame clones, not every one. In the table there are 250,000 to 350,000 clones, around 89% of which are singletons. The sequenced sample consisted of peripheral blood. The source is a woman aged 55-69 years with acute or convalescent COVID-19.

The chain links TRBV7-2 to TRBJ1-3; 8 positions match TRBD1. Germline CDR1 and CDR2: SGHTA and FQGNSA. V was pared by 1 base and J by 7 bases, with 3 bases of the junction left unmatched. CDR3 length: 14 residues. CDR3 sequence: CASSLGRQGNTIYF. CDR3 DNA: TGTGCCAGCAGCTTAGGGCGACAGGGGAACACCATATATTTT.

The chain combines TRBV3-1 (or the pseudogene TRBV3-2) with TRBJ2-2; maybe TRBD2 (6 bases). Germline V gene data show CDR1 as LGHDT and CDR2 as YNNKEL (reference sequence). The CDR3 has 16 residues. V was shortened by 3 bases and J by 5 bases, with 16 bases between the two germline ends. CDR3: CASSQATSPRTGELFF. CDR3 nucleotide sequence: TGTGCCAGCAGCCAGGCCACTAGCCCGAGGACCGGGGAGCTGTTTTTT.

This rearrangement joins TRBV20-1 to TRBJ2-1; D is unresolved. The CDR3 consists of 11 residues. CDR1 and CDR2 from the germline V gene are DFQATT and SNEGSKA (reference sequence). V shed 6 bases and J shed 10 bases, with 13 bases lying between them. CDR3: CSAGPPGEQFF. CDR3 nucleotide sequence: TGCAGTGCCGGCCCCCCCGGGGAGCAGTTCTTC.